Shown below are 7 T cell receptor beta chains from a single sample sequenced in a study of cytomegalovirus exposure and HLA in healthy donors. The method was immunoSEQ multiplex PCR; TCRdb's version includes in-frame clones alone and lacks a portion of them. Among roughly 68,000 clones listed, about 89% were seen once. The material sequenced was PBMCs. Receptors originate from a woman aged 18-29 years in good health and CMV-seronegative.

The V and J genes are TRBV7-2 and TRBJ2-1, with TRBD1 matching over 8 bases. V was clipped by 6 bases and J by 7 bases; unmatched bases: 11. The CDR3 spans 15 residues. Germline V gene data show CDR1 as SGHTA and CDR2 as FQGNSA. CDR3 DNA: TGTGCCAGCAGTTCCGCCCGGGACAGGATAAATGAGCAGTTCTTC. Its protein is CASSSARDRINEQFF.

The V call is TRBV10-3, the J call TRBJ2-3; 7 bases map to TRBD2. Germline V gene data show CDR1 as ENHRY and CDR2 as SYGVKD. The J segment lost 7 bases and the V segment lost 0 bases, leaving 4 bases of the junction unmatched. The CDR3 runs to 14 residues. CDR3 amino acids: CAISESGGRNTQYF. In DNA form, the CDR3 reads TGTGCCATCAGTGAGTCGGGAGGGCGGAATACGCAGTATTTT.

This chain links TRBV5-4 with TRBJ1-2, with D maybe TRBD1 (5 bases). Germline-derived CDR1 and CDR2 are SGHNT and YYREEE (reference sequence). V lost 0 bases and J 9 bases, leaving 9 bases between the germline ends. This CDR3 contains 12 residues. The CDR3 DNA is TGTGCCAGCAGCTTGGTCGGGGGTAGCTACACCTTC. It specifies CASSLVGGSYTF.

This rearrangement joins TRBV27 to TRBJ2-7; D is possibly TRBD2 (6 bases). CDR3 size: 14 residues. The germline CDR1 and CDR2 sequences are MNHEY and SMNVEV (reference sequence). Trimming took off 7 bases at V and 6 bases at J, with 19 bases between the two ends. The CDR3 DNA is TGTGCCAGCACTTCCCCGGGACTGAGTGCCGAGCAGTACTTC. Its protein is CASTSPGLSAEQYF.

The chain recombines TRBV13 with TRBJ2-1; D gene ambiguous. The V and J ends lost 5 bases and 5 bases respectively, with 13 bases between them. The CDR3 spans 14 residues. Germline CDR1 and CDR2: PRHDT and FYEKMQ (reference sequence). The CDR3 sequence is CASSPEALNNEQFF. DNA for the CDR3: TGTGCCAGCAGCCCAGAAGCACTAAACAATGAGCAGTTCTTC.

The CDR3 sequence is CASSPQTGLGTGELFF. The CDR3 DNA follows: TGCGCCAGCAGCCCGCAAACAGGGTTGGGGACCGGGGAGCTGTTTTTT. V usage is TRBV10-1 and J usage is TRBJ2-2; a possible D gene is TRBD1 (6 bases). CDR3 length: 16 residues. Germline values: CDR1 WNHNN, CDR2 SYGVQD (reference sequence). Trimming cost V 6 bases and J 5 bases, with 19 bases left between them.

The chain has TRBV5-4 and TRBJ2-7; TRBD2 is a possible D gene (6 bases). CDR1 is SGHNT and CDR2 is YYREEE in the germline V gene (reference sequence). The CDR3 sequence is 14 residues long. V lost 1 base and J 0 bases, leaving 8 bases between the germline ends. For the CDR3, the DNA is TGTGCCAGCAGCTTGTCCGGGAGCTCCTACGAGCAGTACTTC. Translating gives CASSLSGSSYEQYF. Full variable domain (remainder filled in from reference TRBV5-4 and TRBJ2-7): ETGVTQSPTHLIKTRGQQVTLRCSSQSGHNTVSWYQQALGQGPQFIFQYYREEENGRGNFPPRFSGLQFPNYSSELNVNALELDDSALYLCASSLSGSSYEQYFGPGTRLTVT.